This TCR beta chain came from a study of T cell changes during pregnancy in multiple sclerosis. Germline CDR1 reads SEHNR; CDR2 reads FQNEAQ (reference sequence). The length of the CDR3 is 18 residues. The ends lost 5 bases at V and 0 bases at J; junction bases unmatched: 13. Sequencing used immunoSEQ multiplex PCR; TCRdb keeps in-frame clones, though not all of them. The repertoire holds almost 35,000 clones, with about nine tenths as singletons. The sequence came from a female donor in good health, enrolled as a control in a pregnancy study. The chain links TRBV7-9 to TRBJ1-3; TRBD1 aligns across 7 bases. This specimen was peripheral blood, taken in the second trimester of pregnancy. Here the CDR3 reads CASSHEDRKSRSGNTIYF. Written as DNA, the CDR3 is TGTGCCAGCAGCCACGAGGACAGGAAGTCCCGCTCTGGAAACACCATATATTTT.